The 32 T cell receptor beta chains in this list originate from one sample, sequenced in a study of shared clonotypes between healthy human individuals. Some clones are missing from TCRdb's copy, which holds only in-frame ones; the method was immunoSEQ multiplex PCR. The table includes approximately 590,000 clones, nearly 97% detected once. Naive CD8 cells lacked CD45RO, underwent positive selection for CCR7 and left out terminally differentiated effector memory CD45RA+ cells. The sequenced material came from naive CD8+ T cells sorted from blood. These receptors were obtained from a young woman in good health.

The chain couples TRBV11-2 to TRBJ2-7; no reliable D call. This CDR3 spans 14 amino acids. CDR1 and CDR2 from the germline V gene are SGHAT and FQNNGV. The V and J ends lost 0 bases and 0 bases respectively, with 6 bases between them. The CDR3 coding sequence is TGTGCCAGCAGCTTAGAGGCGAGCTCCTACGAGCAGTACTTC. Translation: CASSLEASSYEQYF. Full variable domain (rest looked up from reference TRBV11-2 and TRBJ2-7): EAGVAQSPRYKIIEKRQSVAFWCNPISGHATLYWYQQILGQGPKLLIQFQNNGVVDDSQLPKDRFSAERLKGVDSTLKIQPAKLEDSAVYLCASSLEASSYEQYFGPGTRLTVT.

The chain links TRBV5-4 to TRBJ2-2; 10 nucleotides align to TRBD2. Germline values: CDR1 SGHNT, CDR2 YYREEE (reference sequence). After removal of 7 bases from V and 0 bases from J, the junction contained 9 bases not matched to a gene. The CDR3 sequence is 17 residues long. The CDR3 reads CASPPGLAYANTGELFF. CDR3 nucleotides: TGTGCCAGCCCACCGGGACTAGCGTATGCGAACACCGGGGAGCTGTTTTTT.

The gene calls are TRBV19 and TRBJ2-5; 8 bases align to TRBD1. The J call may be in error: the DNA end matches TRBJ2-7 better. The CDR3 runs 14 residues. From germline, CDR1 is LNHDA and CDR2 SQIVND (reference sequence). In DNA, the CDR3 is TGTGCCAGTAGTTTCGGGACAGGTTCCTACGAGCAGTACTTC. Translation gives CASSFGTGSYEQYF.

The J gene is TRBJ2-1, the V gene TRBV28, with TRBD2 as a possible D gene (6 bases). Germline V CDR1 and CDR2: MDHEN, SYDVKM. The CDR3 extends over 13 amino acids. Trimming left V 8 bases short and J 2 bases short, with 10 bases between. The DNA of the CDR3 is TGTGCCAGCGAGGCTAGCGCCTACAATGAGCAGTTCTTC. It codes for CASEASAYNEQFF.

This clone has just one count. The DNA for the CDR3 is TGTGCCAGCAGCTCGACCGGGACAGGGTTCAATGAGCAGTTCTTC. Its protein is CASSSTGTGFNEQFF. V and J are TRBV5-6 and TRBJ2-1, with TRBD1 matching 9 bases. V shed 3 bases, J shed 6 bases, and the junction held 7 bases outside the gene matches. The germline V gene has CDR1 SGHDT and CDR2 YYEEEE. This CDR3 region has 15 residues.

The rearrangement uses TRBV5-4 and TRBJ2-7; tentative D call: TRBD1 (6 bases). Germline CDR1 reads SGHNT; CDR2 reads YYREEE (reference sequence). The V and J ends lost 3 bases and 4 bases respectively, with 11 bases between them. This CDR3 has 13 residues. CDR3 region: CASSSATGYEQYF. Written as DNA, the CDR3 is TGTGCCAGCAGCTCCGCGACAGGTTACGAGCAGTACTTC.

This rearrangement joins TRBV27 to TRBJ1-2; possible D gene TRBD1, 6 bases. Germline CDR1 is MNHEY and CDR2 is SMNVEV (reference sequence). Trimming took 5 bases from V and 2 from J, leaving 15 bases between them. This CDR3 is built from 15 residues. CDR3 protein: CASSPTGTLNYGYTF. CDR3 in DNA: TGTGCCAGCAGTCCTACAGGGACCTTAAACTATGGCTACACCTTC.

The rearrangement uses TRBV28 and TRBJ1-6; D perhaps matches TRBD1 (6 bases). CDR1 is MDHEN and CDR2 is SYDVKM in the germline V gene. The CDR3 is 15 amino acids. V was clipped by 5 bases and J by 5 bases, with 13 bases between them. CDR3 sequence (DNA): TGTGCCAGCAGTCCCCGGGACAACGATAATTCACCCCTCCACTTT. It codes for CASSPRDNDNSPLHF.

This clone has a single count. This sequence joins TRBV6-1 and TRBJ1-3, with unresolved D. In germline, CDR1 is MNHNS, CDR2 SASEGT. Trimming removed 8 bases from V and 4 bases from J, with 6 bases in between. This CDR3 comprises 11 residues. The CDR3 DNA sequence: TGTGCCAGCGTTCACGGAAACACCATATATTTT. As protein: CASVHGNTIYF.

The gene calls are TRBV12-5 and TRBJ2-3; the D gene could be TRBD1 or TRBD2 (5 bases each). There are 15 residues in the CDR3. Germline values: CDR1 LGHNT, CDR2 FRNRAP. V gave up 8 bases and J gave up 0 bases, with 15 bases separating them. The CDR3 DNA reads TGTGCTAGTTCTTCTGGGGGAGTTAGCACAGATACGCAGTATTTT. Translation: CASSSGGVSTDTQYF.

This chain links TRBV27 with TRBJ2-3, with 9 bases identical to TRBD1. Germline values: CDR1 MNHEY, CDR2 SMNVEV (reference sequence). This CDR3 is 17 amino acids long. After removal of 5 bases from V and 2 bases from J, the junction contained 11 bases not matched to a gene. CDR3 amino acids: CASSLLTGTGPTDTQYF. The CDR3 DNA follows: TGTGCCAGCAGTCTCCTGACCGGGACAGGGCCCACAGATACGCAGTATTTT.

The chain employs TRBV19 and TRBJ2-7, with D possibly TRBD1 on 6 matching bases. The CDR3 runs to 14 residues. Per germline, CDR1 LNHDA and CDR2 SQIVND (reference sequence). Trimming pared 7 bases from V and 5 bases from J, leaving 18 bases between. The CDR3 DNA sequence: TGTGCCAGTAATGCTGGGACAAGGGTTGACGAGCAGTACTTC. It codes for CASNAGTRVDEQYF.

The V call is TRBV5-1, the J call TRBJ2-3; D gene unclear. Trimming left V 4 bases short and J 2 bases short, with 17 bases between. The CDR3 is 16 amino acids. From germline, CDR1 is SGHRS and CDR2 YFSETQ. CDR3 protein: CASSLRPIRTTDTQYF. CDR3 DNA: TGCGCCAGCAGCCTACGGCCCATACGGACCACAGATACGCAGTATTTT.

The chain employs TRBV28 and TRBJ1-1, with D unclear. CDR1 is MDHEN and CDR2 is SYDVKM in the germline V gene. The CDR3 runs 14 residues. V was clipped by 8 bases and J by 3 bases, with 16 bases between them. CDR3 protein: CASGPHFTDTEAFF. The CDR3 bases are TGTGCCAGCGGCCCACACTTTACGGACACTGAAGCTTTCTTT.

This clone was seen just once. This chain connects TRBV7-2 to TRBJ2-7; maybe TRBD1 (6 bases). The germline CDR1 and CDR2 sequences are SGHTA and FQGNSA. CDR3 size: 14 residues. Trimming removed 5 bases from V and 5 bases from J, with 16 bases in between. The CDR3 DNA reads as TGTGCCAGCAGCGACCGGGACACTCTGAACGAGCAGTACTTC. Its protein product is CASSDRDTLNEQYF.

The rearrangement links TRBV15 to TRBJ2-7; D possibly corresponds to TRBD2 (6 bases). The CDR3 length is 13 residues. Trimming removed 3 bases at V and 7 bases at J, with 13 bases between. The germline V gene has CDR1 LNHNV and CDR2 YYDKDF (reference sequence). The CDR3 loop reads CATSSAGQPEQYF. The CDR3 nucleotides are TGTGCCACCAGCAGTGCGGGGCAGCCGGAGCAGTACTTC. Variable domain in full (rest from reference TRBV15 and TRBJ2-7): DAMVIQNPRYQVTQFGKPVTLSCSQTLNHNVMYWYQQKSSQAPKLLFHYYDKDFNNEADTPDNFQSRRPNTSFCFLDIRSPGLGDTAMYLCATSSAGQPEQYFGPGTRLTVT.

This chain uses TRBV11-2 with TRBJ1-2, with 7 bases fitting TRBD1. Germline V CDR1 and CDR2: SGHAT, FQNNGV. With 5 bases clipped from V and 2 bases from J, the junction kept 11 bases outside the gene matches. The CDR3 runs 16 residues. The CDR3 reads CASSLGWDSLNYGYTF. The CDR3 coding sequence is TGTGCCAGCAGCCTAGGATGGGACAGCCTCAACTATGGCTACACCTTC. Filled out from reference TRBV11-2 and TRBJ1-2, the complete variable domain reads EAGVAQSPRYKIIEKRQSVAFWCNPISGHATLYWYQQILGQGPKLLIQFQNNGVVDDSQLPKDRFSAERLKGVDSTLKIQPAKLEDSAVYLCASSLGWDSLNYGYTFGSGTRLTVV.

The chain uses TRBV7-9 and TRBJ2-1; D is uncertain. Looked up from germline, CDR1 is SEHNR and CDR2 is FQNEAQ (reference sequence). The CDR3 totals 12 residues. Trimming took off 9 bases at V and 8 bases at J, with 14 bases between the two ends. CDR3 DNA: TGTGCCAGTTCTAAACTTCCCGATGAGCAGTTCTTC. This gives the protein CASSKLPDEQFF.

The chain has TRBV7-9 and TRBJ2-4; 7 bases fit TRBD1. Per germline, CDR1 SEHNR and CDR2 FQNEAQ (reference sequence). This CDR3 comprises 16 residues. The trim removed 2 bases at V and 4 bases at J, leaving 8 bases unmatched. DNA for the CDR3: TGTGCCAGCAGCTTAACCTACAGGGGACAGAAAAACATTCAGTACTTC. Amino acid sequence: CASSLTYRGQKNIQYF.

This clone has a handful of counts. The chain recombines TRBV7-6 with TRBJ2-7; 8 bases agree with TRBD1. Unmatched junction bases numbered 6, after V lost 5 bases and J lost 3 bases. Germline V gene data show CDR1 as SGHVS and CDR2 as FNYEAQ. CDR3 size: 14 residues. CDR3 protein: CASSGQGGGYEQYF. In nucleotides, the CDR3 is TGTGCCAGCAGCGGACAGGGCGGTGGCTACGAGCAGTACTTC.

The chain joins TRBV5-6 to TRBJ2-3; D gene uncertain. This CDR3 comprises 13 residues. V dropped 5 bases and J dropped 5 bases, with 12 bases sitting between them. Per germline, CDR1 SGHDT and CDR2 YYEEEE. The CDR3 is CASRSRFGDTQYF. The CDR3 bases are TGTGCCAGCAGGTCTAGGTTCGGAGATACGCAGTATTTT.

This sequence joins TRBV27 and TRBJ2-3; D remains ambiguous. Per germline, CDR1 MNHEY and CDR2 SMNVEV (reference sequence). Trimming cost V 5 bases and J 4 bases, with 10 bases left between them. The CDR3 spans 13 residues. The CDR3 DNA is TGTGCCAGCAGTCGCGGCGCGCCAGATACGCAGTATTTT. The encoded protein is CASSRGAPDTQYF.

V is TRBV5-6 and J is TRBJ2-1, with D possibly TRBD1 on 6 matching bases. Per the germline V gene, CDR1 is SGHDT and CDR2 is YYEEEE. The CDR3 extends over 15 amino acids. The ends were cut back, 4 bases at V and 3 bases at J, with 14 bases in the middle. The CDR3 loop is CASSLQGTYYNEQFF. The CDR3 DNA sequence: TGTGCCAGCAGCCTGCAGGGGACATACTACAATGAGCAGTTCTTC.

This chain uses TRBV10-1 with TRBJ2-1; D unclear. V lost 3 bases, J lost 0 bases, and 9 bases lay in between. The CDR3 totals 15 residues. Germline lookup yields CDR1 WNHNN and CDR2 SYGVQD (reference sequence). The CDR3 sequence is CASSERRGSYNEQFF. The CDR3 DNA follows: TGCGCCAGCAGTGAACGGCGCGGCTCCTACAATGAGCAGTTCTTC.

The gene calls are TRBV19 and TRBJ1-3; 11 nucleotides match TRBD1. Germline V lookup: CDR1 LNHDA, CDR2 SQIVND (reference sequence). The CDR3 spans 20 residues. The ends lost 1 base at V and 3 bases at J; junction bases unmatched: 14. This CDR3 reads CASSIARGGQGAPRGNTIYF. DNA for the CDR3: TGTGCCAGTAGTATAGCAAGGGGCGGACAGGGGGCCCCTCGTGGAAACACCATATATTTT.

The gene calls are TRBV19 and TRBJ2-7; D perhaps matches TRBD1 (6 bases). CDR3 size: 12 residues. Looked up from germline, CDR1 is LNHDA and CDR2 is SQIVND (reference sequence). CDR3 in amino acids: CACGRGTYEQYF. The CDR3 DNA reads as TGTGCATGCGGCAGGGGAACCTACGAGCAGTACTTC.

CDR3 coding DNA: TGTGCCAGCAGGGAGACTAGCGGATACACCGGGGAGCTGTTTTTT. Amino acid sequence: CASRETSGYTGELFF. V and J are TRBV28 and TRBJ2-2; 9 bases agree with TRBD2. The V segment lost 6 bases and the J segment 3 bases; nucleotides outside the gene matches: 5. The CDR3 spans 15 residues. Germline V lookup: CDR1 MDHEN, CDR2 SYDVKM.

The V gene is TRBV28, the J gene TRBJ2-2; D not certain. The CDR3 length is 16 residues. Trimming stripped 5 bases from V and 1 base from J, with 14 bases between. Germline CDR1 reads MDHEN; CDR2 reads SYDVKM. This CDR3 reads CASSPRLPENTGELFF. CDR3 nucleotides: TGTGCCAGCAGTCCTCGGTTGCCAGAGAACACCGGGGAGCTGTTTTTT.

V gene TRBV27 combines with J gene TRBJ2-7; D gene uncertain. Deletions cut 5 bases from V and 3 bases from J, with 11 bases between. This CDR3 is built from 13 residues. Germline V gives CDR1 MNHEY, CDR2 SMNVEV (reference sequence). The CDR3, as DNA: TGTGCCAGCAGTCGCTGGGCCAACTACGAGCAGTACTTC. It encodes CASSRWANYEQYF.

This chain connects TRBV27 to TRBJ2-1, with D perhaps being TRBD1 or TRBD2 (5 bases each). This CDR3 is built from 15 residues. CDR1 is MNHEY, CDR2 SMNVEV, per germline (reference sequence). Trimming cost V 10 bases and J 3 bases, with 19 bases left between them. The CDR3 DNA sequence: TGTGCCACCACAACGTGGGATGGGGGCTACAATGAGCAGTTCTTC. This codes for CATTTWDGGYNEQFF.

V gene TRBV7-3 combines with J gene TRBJ1-1; D gene uncertain. Germline assignment: CDR1 SGHTA and CDR2 FQGTGA. The CDR3 covers 13 residues. With 2 bases removed from V and 3 bases from J, the gap between germline ends came to 7 bases. This CDR3 is CASSLLGHTEAFF. CDR3 in DNA: TGTGCCAGCAGCTTACTGGGTCACACTGAAGCTTTCTTT.

This clone has a single count. The chain uses TRBV6-6 and TRBJ1-3; D is perhaps TRBD1 (5 bases). The CDR3 loop spans 14 amino acids. From germline, CDR1 is MNHNY and CDR2 SVGAGI (reference sequence). V was pared by 7 bases and J by 4 bases, with 14 bases between. The chain's CDR3 is CASTGAGSGNTIYF. The CDR3 DNA reads as TGTGCCAGCACCGGGGCAGGGTCAGGAAACACCATATATTTT.